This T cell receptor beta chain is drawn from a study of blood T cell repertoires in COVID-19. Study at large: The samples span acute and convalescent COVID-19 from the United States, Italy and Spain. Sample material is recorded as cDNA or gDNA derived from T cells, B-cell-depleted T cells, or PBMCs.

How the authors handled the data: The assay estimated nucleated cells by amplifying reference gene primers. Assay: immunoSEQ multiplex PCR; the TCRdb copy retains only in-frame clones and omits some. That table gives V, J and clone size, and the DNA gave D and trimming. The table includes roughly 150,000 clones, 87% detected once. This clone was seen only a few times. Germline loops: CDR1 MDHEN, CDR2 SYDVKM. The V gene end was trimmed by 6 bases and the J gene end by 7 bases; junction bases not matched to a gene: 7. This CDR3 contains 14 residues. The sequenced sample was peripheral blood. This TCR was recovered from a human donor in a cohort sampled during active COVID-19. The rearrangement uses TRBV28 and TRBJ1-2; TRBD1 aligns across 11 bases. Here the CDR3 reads CASSRRTGGFGYTF. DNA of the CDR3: TGTGCCAGCAGCCGTAGGACAGGGGGCTTTGGCTACACCTTC.